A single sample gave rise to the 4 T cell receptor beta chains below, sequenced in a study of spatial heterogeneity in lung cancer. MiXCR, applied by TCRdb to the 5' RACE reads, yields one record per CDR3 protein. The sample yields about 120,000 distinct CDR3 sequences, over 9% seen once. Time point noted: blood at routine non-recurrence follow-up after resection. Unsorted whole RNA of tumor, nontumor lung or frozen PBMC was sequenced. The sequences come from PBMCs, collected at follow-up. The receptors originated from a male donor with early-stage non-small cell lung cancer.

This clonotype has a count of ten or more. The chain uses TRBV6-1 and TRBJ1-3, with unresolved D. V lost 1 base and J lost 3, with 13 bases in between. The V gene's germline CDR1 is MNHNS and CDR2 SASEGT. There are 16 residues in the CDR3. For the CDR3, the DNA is TGTGCCAGCAGTGAAGAACCACGGCTCTTTGGAAACACCATATATTTT. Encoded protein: CASSEEPRLFGNTIYF.

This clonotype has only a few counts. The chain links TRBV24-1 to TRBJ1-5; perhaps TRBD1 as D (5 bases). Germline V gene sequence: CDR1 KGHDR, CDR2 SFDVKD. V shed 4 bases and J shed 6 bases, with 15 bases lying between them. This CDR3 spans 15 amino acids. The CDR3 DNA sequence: TGTGCCACCAGTGAAAATCGGCGGGGGTTTCAGCCCCAGCATTTT. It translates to CATSENRRGFQPQHF.

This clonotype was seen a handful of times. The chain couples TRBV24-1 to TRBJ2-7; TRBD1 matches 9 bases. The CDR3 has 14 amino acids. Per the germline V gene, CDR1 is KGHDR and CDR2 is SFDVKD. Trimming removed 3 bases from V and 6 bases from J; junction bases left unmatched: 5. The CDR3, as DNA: TGTGCCACCAGTGATAGGGGACAGGGCCGCGAGCAGTACTTC. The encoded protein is CATSDRGQGREQYF.

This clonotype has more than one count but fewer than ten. The CDR3 sequence is CASSLGGGAVGNQPQHF. The CDR3 DNA reads as TGTGCCAGCAGCTTGGGAGGAGGGGCCGTGGGCAATCAGCCCCAGCATTTT. The chain employs TRBV5-6 and TRBJ1-5; a weak D match, TRBD1 (5 bases). Germline-derived CDR1 and CDR2 are SGHDT and YYEEEE. Between the trimmed V and J ends, which lost 0 bases and 2 bases, there was a span of 15 bases. CDR3 size: 17 residues. The full variable domain, completed using reference TRBV5-6 and TRBJ1-5, is DAGVTQSPTHLIKTRGQQVTLRCSPKSGHDTVSWYQQALGQGPQFIFQYYEEEERQRGNFPDRFSGHQFPNYSSELNVNALLLGDSALYLCASSLGGGAVGNQPQHFGDGTRLSIL.